The next 14 T cell receptor beta chains were all read from a single sample in a study of CD4 T cells in relation to SARS-CoV-2 and coronaviruses. The unexposed donors gave CD4+ T cells in about 2010-2019, prior to COVID-19. TCRdb's table, derived via immunoSEQ multiplex PCR, lists solely in-frame clones and lacks some. The sample contains under 65,000 clones, about nine tenths of which appear only once. Material for sequencing was memory CD4+ T cells from PBMCs. These receptor sequences come from a human donor in good health.

V usage is TRBV5-8 and J usage is TRBJ2-7, with 9 bases that match TRBD2. V lost 1 base, J lost 3 bases, and 2 bases stayed unmatched. The length of the CDR3 is 14 residues. From germline, CDR1 is SGHTS and CDR2 YDEGEE. The CDR3 region is CASSLISGSYEQYF. The CDR3 bases are TGTGCCAGCAGCTTGATTAGCGGGAGCTACGAGCAGTACTTC. Filled out from reference TRBV5-8 and TRBJ2-7, the complete variable domain reads EAGVTQSPTHLIKTRGQQATLRCSPISGHTSVYWYQQALGLGLQFLLWYDEGEERNRGNFPPRFSGRQFPNYSSELNVNALELEDSALYLCASSLISGSYEQYFGPGTRLTVT.

The J gene is TRBJ2-3, the V gene TRBV5-6; 8 bases are a match to TRBD1. This CDR3 comprises 16 residues. V gave up 2 bases and J gave up 0 bases; unmatched junction bases: 5. The germline CDR1 and CDR2 sequences are SGHDT and YYEEEE. CDR3 region: CASSLRTGTSTDTQYF. CDR3 in DNA: TGTGCCAGCAGCTTACGGACAGGGACCAGCACAGATACGCAGTATTTT.

The rearrangement joins TRBV12-5 to TRBJ2-3; 7 nucleotides agree with TRBD2. The CDR3 loop spans 16 amino acids. Germline assignment: CDR1 LGHNT and CDR2 FRNRAP. V was clipped by 4 bases and J by 8 bases; unmatched bases: 15. The CDR3 here is CASGSHVLAGEGTQYF. As DNA, the CDR3 is TGTGCTAGTGGTTCCCACGTCTTGGCGGGAGAGGGTACGCAGTATTTT.

The CDR3, as DNA: TGTGCCAGCAGCTTAGATTCCGTAACTCGCACAGATACGCAGTATTTT. Protein sequence: CASSLDSVTRTDTQYF. This chain joins TRBV11-2 and TRBJ2-3, with D unclear. The CDR3 is made up of 16 amino acids. The V gene's germline CDR1 is SGHAT and CDR2 FQNNGV. The V end was cut by 0 bases, the J end by 1 base, with 11 bases between.

This clone was detected a few times. The V and J genes are TRBV28 and TRBJ2-2; maybe TRBD1 (6 bases). The germline V gene encodes CDR1 MDHEN and CDR2 SYDVKM. This CDR3 region has 17 residues. Trimming removed 4 bases from V and 5 bases from J, with 20 bases in between. The CDR3 DNA follows: TGTGCCAGCAGTTCGTCACAAATAGGGGGTAGGACCGGGGAGCTGTTTTTT. This gives the protein CASSSSQIGGRTGELFF.

The rearrangement joins TRBV19 to TRBJ1-5; 10 bases are a match to TRBD1. Germline V gene sequence: CDR1 LNHDA, CDR2 SQIVND (reference sequence). The junction had 15 bases not matched to a gene; V was cut back by 1 base and J by 0 bases. This CDR3 is 21 amino acids long. The CDR3 DNA follows: TGTGCCAGTAGTATAGCCATCTACGGGACAGGGGATCCCTATAGCAATCAGCCCCAGCATTTT. This sequence encodes CASSIAIYGTGDPYSNQPQHF. Looking up the rest from reference TRBV19 and TRBJ1-5 gives the full variable domain: DGGITQSPKYLFRKEGQNVTLSCEQNLNHDAMYWYRQDPGQGLRLIYYSQIVNDFQKGDIAEGYSVSREKKESFPLTVTSAQKNPTAFYLCASSIAIYGTGDPYSNQPQHFGDGTRLSIL.

This rearrangement joins TRBV28 to TRBJ2-6, with no clear D. The CDR3 extends over 19 amino acids. From germline, CDR1 is MDHEN and CDR2 SYDVKM. The V gene lost 5 bases and the J gene lost 0 bases, with 20 bases spanning the gap. In nucleotides, the CDR3 is TGTGCCAGCAGTCCCATTTATCCGACTGTTAGCTCTGGGGCCAACGTCCTGACTTTC. Amino acids: CASSPIYPTVSSGANVLTF.

The chain uses TRBV11-2 and TRBJ2-7; 9 positions match TRBD2. The CDR3 spans 14 residues. V gave up 4 bases and J gave up 5 bases; unmatched junction bases: 6. The germline CDR1 and CDR2 sequences are SGHAT and FQNNGV. The CDR3 DNA follows: TGTGCCAGCAGCTCGGTAAGGACTAGCGACGAGCAGTACTTC. Its translation: CASSSVRTSDEQYF.

This sequence joins TRBV19 and TRBJ2-1; D possibly corresponds to TRBD2 (7 bases). V was pared by 3 bases and J by 7 bases, with 16 bases between. CDR1 is LNHDA and CDR2 is SQIVND in the germline V gene (reference sequence). CDR3 size: 15 residues. The CDR3 sequence: CASSIGGGSSNEQFF. CDR3 in DNA: TGTGCCAGTAGTATTGGGGGGGGCAGTTCAAATGAGCAGTTCTTC.

This clone turned up a few times. The rearrangement joins TRBV5-5 to TRBJ1-2; 9 bases agree with TRBD1. CDR1 and CDR2 (germline): SGHKS, YYEKEE (reference sequence). The CDR3 totals 14 residues. V gave up 3 bases and J gave up 6 bases; unmatched junction bases: 6. The CDR3 spells CASSSMDRGDGYTF. In nucleotides, the CDR3 is TGTGCCAGCAGCTCAATGGACAGGGGCGATGGCTACACCTTC.

V and J are TRBV28 and TRBJ2-2; 10 bases line up with TRBD2. This CDR3 is 18 amino acids long. Losses at the gene ends were 6 bases for V and 6 bases for J; bases not matched to a gene: 16. Germline lookup yields CDR1 MDHEN and CDR2 SYDVKM. For the CDR3, the DNA is TGTGCCAGCAGAGAAAGCGGGAGGGCCCTCTTTTTACCCGGGGAGCTGTTTTTT. Protein sequence: CASRESGRALFLPGELFF.

This clone was observed a single time. V usage is TRBV6-5 and J usage is TRBJ1-3; D is possibly TRBD1 (5 bases). V gave up 6 bases and J gave up 8 bases, with 14 bases separating them. The CDR3 loop spans 13 amino acids. Germline V CDR1 and CDR2: MNHEY, SVGAGI. This CDR3 reads CASRDIRVDTIYF. CDR3 coding DNA: TGTGCCAGCAGGGACATCAGGGTCGACACCATATATTTT.

V gene TRBV5-8 combines with J gene TRBJ1-2; D is possibly TRBD1 (5 bases). Germline V gives CDR1 SGHTS, CDR2 YDEGEE. V was pared by 0 bases and J by 5 bases, with 11 bases between. The CDR3 is 14 residues long. The DNA for the CDR3 is TGTGCCAGCAGCTTGGCGGGGACGGTTTATGGCTACACCTTC. Amino acids: CASSLAGTVYGYTF.

The CDR3 region is CATRSGQGAQFF. Written as DNA, the CDR3 is TGTGCCACCAGATCGGGACAGGGTGCGCAGTTCTTC. This chain uses TRBV24-1 with TRBJ2-1; 9 bases line up with TRBD1. This CDR3 region has 12 residues. CDR1 and CDR2 (germline): KGHDR, SFDVKD. V was clipped by 7 bases and J by 12 bases; unmatched bases: 6.